This T cell receptor beta chain comes out of a study of T cell repertoires in cytomegalovirus infection. Each CDR3 protein gets one entry after TCRdb re-called the reads with MiXCR. This sample has around 800,000 distinct CDR3 sequences; roughly 33% occur once, and the top ten carry roughly 12%. Details on this clonotype: What it binds is not known.

The CDR3 sequence is 15 residues long. Unmatched junction bases numbered 12, after V lost 10 bases and J lost 1 base. Germline CDR1 reads SNHLY; CDR2 reads FYNNEI. This TCR came from a human donor in good health (CMV status not recorded). Some clones in this sample may be carry-over from other donors' samples. The material was cultured CD8+ T cells from PBMCs, obtained from culture after CMV antigen stimulation. The chain joins TRBV2 to TRBJ1-2; TRBD1 agrees at 7 bases. The CDR3 coding sequence is TGTGCCACTGAACTAGGGGGCAGACTTAACTATGGCTACACCTTC. Translating gives CATELGGRLNYGYTF.